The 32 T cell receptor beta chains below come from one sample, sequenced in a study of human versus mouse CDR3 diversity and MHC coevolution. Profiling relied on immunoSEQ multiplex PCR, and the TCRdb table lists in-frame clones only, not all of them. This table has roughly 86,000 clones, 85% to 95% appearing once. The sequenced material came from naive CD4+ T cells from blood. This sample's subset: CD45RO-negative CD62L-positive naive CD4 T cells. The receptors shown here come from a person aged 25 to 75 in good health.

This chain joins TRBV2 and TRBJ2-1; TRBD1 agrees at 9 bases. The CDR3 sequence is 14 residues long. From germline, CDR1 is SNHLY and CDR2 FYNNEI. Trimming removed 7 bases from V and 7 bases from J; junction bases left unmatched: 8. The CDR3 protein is CASTPGQGVNEQFF. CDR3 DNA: TGTGCCAGCACGCCGGGACAGGGTGTAAATGAGCAGTTCTTC.

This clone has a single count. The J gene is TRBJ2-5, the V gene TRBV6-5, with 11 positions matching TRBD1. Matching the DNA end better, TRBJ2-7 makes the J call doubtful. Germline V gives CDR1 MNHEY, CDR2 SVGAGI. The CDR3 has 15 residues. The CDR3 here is CASSYSGQGGYEQYF. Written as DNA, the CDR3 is TGTGCCAGCAGTTACTCGGGACAGGGGGGGTACGAGCAGTACTTC.

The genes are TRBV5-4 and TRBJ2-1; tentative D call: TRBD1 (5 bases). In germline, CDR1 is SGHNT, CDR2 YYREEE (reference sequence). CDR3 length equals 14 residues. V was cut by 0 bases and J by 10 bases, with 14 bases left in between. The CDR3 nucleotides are TGTGCCAGCAGCTTGGGGGGCAGAGTTCACGAGCAGTTCTTC. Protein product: CASSLGGRVHEQFF.

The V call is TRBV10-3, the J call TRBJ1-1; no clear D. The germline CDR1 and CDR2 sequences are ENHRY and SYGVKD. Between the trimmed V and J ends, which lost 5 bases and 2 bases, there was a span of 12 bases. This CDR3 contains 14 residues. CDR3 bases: TGTGCCATCAGTCCCCAGGTTGGCAACACTGAAGCTTTCTTT. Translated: CAISPQVGNTEAFF.

CDR3 amino acids: CASYRGGTGEPYEQYF. CDR3 coding DNA: TGCGCCAGCTACCGAGGGGGGACAGGGGAGCCCTACGAGCAGTACTTC. V gene TRBV5-1 combines with J gene TRBJ2-7; 10 bases are a match to TRBD1. The CDR3 consists of 16 residues. From germline, CDR1 is SGHRS and CDR2 YFSETQ. J was trimmed by 2 bases and V by 7 bases; bases with no gene match: 12. Complete variable domain (other parts from reference TRBV5-1 and TRBJ2-7): KAGVTQTPRYLIKTRGQQVTLSCSPISGHRSVSWYQQTPGQGLQFLFEYFSETQRNKGNFPGRFSGRQFSNSRSEMNVSTLELGDSALYLCASYRGGTGEPYEQYFGPGTRLTVT.

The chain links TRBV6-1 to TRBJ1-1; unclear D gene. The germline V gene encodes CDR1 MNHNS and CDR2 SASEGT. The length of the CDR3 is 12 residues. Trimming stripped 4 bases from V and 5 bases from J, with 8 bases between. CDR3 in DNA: TGTGCCAGCAGTGTCGGGAGTACTGAAGCTTTCTTT. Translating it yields CASSVGSTEAFF.

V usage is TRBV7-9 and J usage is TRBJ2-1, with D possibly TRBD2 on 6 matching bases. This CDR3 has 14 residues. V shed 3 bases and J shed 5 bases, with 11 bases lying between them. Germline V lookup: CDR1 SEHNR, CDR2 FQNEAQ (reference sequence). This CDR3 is CASSLEGVNNEQFF. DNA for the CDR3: TGTGCCAGCAGCTTGGAGGGAGTGAACAATGAGCAGTTCTTC.

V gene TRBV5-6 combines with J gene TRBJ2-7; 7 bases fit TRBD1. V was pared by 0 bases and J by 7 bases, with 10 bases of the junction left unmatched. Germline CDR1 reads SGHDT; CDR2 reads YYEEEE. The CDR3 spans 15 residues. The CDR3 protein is CASSLEDRMRKEQYF. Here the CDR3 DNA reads TGTGCCAGCAGCTTGGAGGACAGGATGAGGAAAGAGCAGTACTTC.

This CDR3 is CAISGTGTSGGAWETQYF. The CDR3 DNA sequence: TGTGCCATCAGTGGGACCGGGACTAGCGGGGGGGCCTGGGAGACCCAGTACTTC. The chain carries TRBV10-3 and TRBJ2-5; 16 bases line up with TRBD2. The V gene end was trimmed by 4 bases and the J gene end by 5 bases; junction bases not matched to a gene: 10. This CDR3 region has 18 residues. Germline loops: CDR1 ENHRY, CDR2 SYGVKD.

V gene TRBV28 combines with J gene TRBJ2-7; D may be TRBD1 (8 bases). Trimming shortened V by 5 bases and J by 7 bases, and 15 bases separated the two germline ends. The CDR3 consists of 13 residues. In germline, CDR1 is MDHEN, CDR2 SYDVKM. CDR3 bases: TGTGCCAGCAGTGGAGGACAGGGAGGGGAGCAGTACTTC. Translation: CASSGGQGGEQYF.

CDR3 loop: CASSAPGLAVEQYF. In nucleotides, the CDR3 is TGTGCCAGCAGCGCCCCGGGACTCGCGGTGGAGCAGTACTTC. V and J are TRBV7-9 and TRBJ2-7; a weak D match, TRBD2 (6 bases). CDR3 size: 14 residues. Germline CDR1 is SEHNR and CDR2 is FQNEAQ (reference sequence). The V gene lost 5 bases and the J gene lost 7 bases, with 18 bases spanning the gap.

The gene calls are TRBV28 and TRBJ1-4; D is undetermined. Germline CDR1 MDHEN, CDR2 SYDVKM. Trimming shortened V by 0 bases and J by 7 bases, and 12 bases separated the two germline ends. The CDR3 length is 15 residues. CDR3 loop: CASSLWRRDSEKLFF. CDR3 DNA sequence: TGTGCCAGCAGTTTATGGCGGAGGGATAGTGAAAAACTGTTTTTT.

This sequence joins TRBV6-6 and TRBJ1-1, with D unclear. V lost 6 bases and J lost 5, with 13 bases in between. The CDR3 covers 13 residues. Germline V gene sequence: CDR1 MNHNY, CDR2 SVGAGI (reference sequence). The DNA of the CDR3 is TGTGCCAGCAGCAGTACCTCAGGTACTGAAGCTTTCTTT. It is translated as CASSSTSGTEAFF.

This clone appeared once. As DNA, the CDR3 is TGTGCCAGCAGCTTGTCTGGGGGGTCTGGCGAGCAGTACTTC. This sequence encodes CASSLSGGSGEQYF. The chain couples TRBV5-4 to TRBJ2-7; perhaps TRBD2 as D (6 bases). V lost 1 base and J 6 bases, leaving 14 bases between the germline ends. CDR3 length equals 14 residues. Germline V lookup: CDR1 SGHNT, CDR2 YYREEE (reference sequence).

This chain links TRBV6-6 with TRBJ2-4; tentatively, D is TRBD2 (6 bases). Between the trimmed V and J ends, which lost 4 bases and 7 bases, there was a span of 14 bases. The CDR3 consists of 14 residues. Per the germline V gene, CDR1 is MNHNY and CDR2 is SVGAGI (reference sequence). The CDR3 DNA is TGTGCCAGCAGTTCCCCGACTAGATCCAACATTCAGTACTTC. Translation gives CASSSPTRSNIQYF.

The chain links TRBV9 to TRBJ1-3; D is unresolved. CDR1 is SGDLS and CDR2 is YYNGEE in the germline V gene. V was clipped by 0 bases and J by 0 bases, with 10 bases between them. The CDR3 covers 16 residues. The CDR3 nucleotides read TGTGCCAGCAGCGTAGACGGCGGGTCCTCTGGAAACACCATATATTTT. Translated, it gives CASSVDGGSSGNTIYF. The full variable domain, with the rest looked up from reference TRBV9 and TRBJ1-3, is DSGVTQTPKHLITATGQRVTLRCSPRSGDLSVYWYQQSLDQGLQFLIQYYNGEERAKGNILERFSAQQFPDLHSELNLSSLELGDSALYFCASSVDGGSSGNTIYFGEGSWLTVV.

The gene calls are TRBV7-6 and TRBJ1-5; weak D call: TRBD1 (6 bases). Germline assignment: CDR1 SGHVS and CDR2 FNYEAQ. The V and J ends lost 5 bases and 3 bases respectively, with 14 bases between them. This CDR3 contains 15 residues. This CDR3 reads CASSQRGGDNQPQHF. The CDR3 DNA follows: TGTGCCAGCAGCCAAAGAGGGGGGGACAATCAGCCCCAGCATTTT.

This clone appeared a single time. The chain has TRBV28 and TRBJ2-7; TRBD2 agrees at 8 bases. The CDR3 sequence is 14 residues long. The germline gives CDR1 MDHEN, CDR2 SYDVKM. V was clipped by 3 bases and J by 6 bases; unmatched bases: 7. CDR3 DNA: TGTGCCAGCAGTTTTGGCCTAGCGGGTCTCGAGCAGTACTTC. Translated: CASSFGLAGLEQYF.

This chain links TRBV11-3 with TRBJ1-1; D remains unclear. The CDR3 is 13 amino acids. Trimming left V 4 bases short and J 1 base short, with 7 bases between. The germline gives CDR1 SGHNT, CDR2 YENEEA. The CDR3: CASSSQENTEAFF. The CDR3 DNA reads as TGTGCCAGCAGCTCCCAGGAGAACACTGAAGCTTTCTTT.

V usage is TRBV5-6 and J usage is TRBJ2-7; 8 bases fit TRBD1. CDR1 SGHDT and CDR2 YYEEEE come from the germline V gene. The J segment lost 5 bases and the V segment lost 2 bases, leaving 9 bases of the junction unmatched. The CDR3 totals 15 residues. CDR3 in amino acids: CASSLPGQGRNEQYF. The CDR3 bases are TGTGCCAGCAGCTTACCCGGACAGGGTCGCAACGAGCAGTACTTC.

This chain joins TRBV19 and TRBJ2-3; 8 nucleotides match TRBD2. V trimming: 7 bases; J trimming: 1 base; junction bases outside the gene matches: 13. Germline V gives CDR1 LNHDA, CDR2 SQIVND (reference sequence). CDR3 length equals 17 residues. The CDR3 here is CASTSPPGTRRTDTQYF. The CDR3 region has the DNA TGTGCCAGTACCTCCCCCCCCGGGACTAGGCGCACAGATACGCAGTATTTT.

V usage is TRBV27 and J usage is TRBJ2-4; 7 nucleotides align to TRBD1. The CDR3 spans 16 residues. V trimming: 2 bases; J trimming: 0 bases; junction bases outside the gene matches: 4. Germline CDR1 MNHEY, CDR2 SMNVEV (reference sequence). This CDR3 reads CASSLRQGPAKNIQYF. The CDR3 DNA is TGTGCCAGCAGTTTAAGACAGGGACCAGCCAAAAACATTCAGTACTTC.

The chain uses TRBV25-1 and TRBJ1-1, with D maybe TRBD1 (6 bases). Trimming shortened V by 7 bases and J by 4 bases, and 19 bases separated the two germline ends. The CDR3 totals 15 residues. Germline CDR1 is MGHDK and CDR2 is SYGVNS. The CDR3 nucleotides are TGTGCCAGCAACGGGGGGGCGTTCGGGGCCACTGAAGCTTTCTTT. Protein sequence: CASNGGAFGATEAFF.

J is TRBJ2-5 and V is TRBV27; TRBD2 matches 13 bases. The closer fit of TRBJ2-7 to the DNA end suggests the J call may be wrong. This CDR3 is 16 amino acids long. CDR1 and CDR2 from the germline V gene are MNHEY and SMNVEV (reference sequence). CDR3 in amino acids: CASSPIGLAGEYEQYF. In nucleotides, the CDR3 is TGTGCCAGCAGTCCCATCGGACTAGCGGGAGAGTACGAGCAGTACTTC.

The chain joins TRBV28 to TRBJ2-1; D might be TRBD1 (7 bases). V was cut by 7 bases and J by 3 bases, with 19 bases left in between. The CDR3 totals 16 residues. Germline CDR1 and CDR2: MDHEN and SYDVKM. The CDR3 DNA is TGTGCCAGCAACTCACAGGGGACTTTTGGCTACAATGAGCAGTTCTTC. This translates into CASNSQGTFGYNEQFF.

CDR3 sequence (DNA): TGCGCCAGCAGCTCAGGGGGCGACGAGCAGTACTTC. This sequence encodes CASSSGGDEQYF. This sequence joins TRBV5-1 and TRBJ2-7; 8 bases are shared with TRBD1. The CDR3 has 12 residues. Unmatched junction bases numbered 1, after V lost 3 bases and J lost 5 bases. CDR1 is SGHRS, CDR2 YFSETQ, per germline.

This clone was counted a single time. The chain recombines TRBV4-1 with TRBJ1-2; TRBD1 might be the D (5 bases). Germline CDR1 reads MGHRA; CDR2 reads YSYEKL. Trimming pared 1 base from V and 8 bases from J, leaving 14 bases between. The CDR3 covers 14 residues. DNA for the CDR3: TGCGCCAGCAGCCAAGGTGGGCAGGGTGAAGGCTACACCTTC. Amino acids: CASSQGGQGEGYTF.

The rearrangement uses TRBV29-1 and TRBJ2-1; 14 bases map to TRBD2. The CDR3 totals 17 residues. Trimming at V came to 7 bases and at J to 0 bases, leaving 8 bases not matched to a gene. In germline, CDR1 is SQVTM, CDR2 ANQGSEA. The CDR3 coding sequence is TGCAGCGCCCGACCCGGGACTAGCGGGAGCTCCTACAATGAGCAGTTCTTC. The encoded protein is CSARPGTSGSSYNEQFF.

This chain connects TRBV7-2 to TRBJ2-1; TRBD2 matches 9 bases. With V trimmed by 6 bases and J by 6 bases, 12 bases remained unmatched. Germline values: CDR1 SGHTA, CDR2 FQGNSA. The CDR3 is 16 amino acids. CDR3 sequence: CASRLQIAGVINEQFF. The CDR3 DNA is TGTGCCAGCAGATTACAAATAGCGGGAGTAATCAATGAGCAGTTCTTC.

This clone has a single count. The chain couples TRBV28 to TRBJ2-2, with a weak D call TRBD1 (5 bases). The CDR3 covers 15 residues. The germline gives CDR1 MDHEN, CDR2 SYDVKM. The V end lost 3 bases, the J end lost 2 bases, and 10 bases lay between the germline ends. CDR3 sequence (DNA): TGTGCCAGCAGTTTGTTCCAGGGTAACACCGGGGAGCTGTTTTTT. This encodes CASSLFQGNTGELFF.

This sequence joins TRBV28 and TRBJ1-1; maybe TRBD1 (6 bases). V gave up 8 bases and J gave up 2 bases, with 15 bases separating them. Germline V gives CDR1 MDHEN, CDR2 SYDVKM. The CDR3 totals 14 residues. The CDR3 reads CASGSGTLNTEAFF. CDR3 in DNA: TGTGCCAGCGGCTCCGGGACACTTAACACTGAAGCTTTCTTT.

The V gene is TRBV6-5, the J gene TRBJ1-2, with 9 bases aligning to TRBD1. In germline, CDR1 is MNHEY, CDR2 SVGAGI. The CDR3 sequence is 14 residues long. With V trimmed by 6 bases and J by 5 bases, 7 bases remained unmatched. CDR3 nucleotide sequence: TGTGCCAGCAGCCGTCCCGGGACAGGGTATGGCTACACCTTC. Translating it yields CASSRPGTGYGYTF.